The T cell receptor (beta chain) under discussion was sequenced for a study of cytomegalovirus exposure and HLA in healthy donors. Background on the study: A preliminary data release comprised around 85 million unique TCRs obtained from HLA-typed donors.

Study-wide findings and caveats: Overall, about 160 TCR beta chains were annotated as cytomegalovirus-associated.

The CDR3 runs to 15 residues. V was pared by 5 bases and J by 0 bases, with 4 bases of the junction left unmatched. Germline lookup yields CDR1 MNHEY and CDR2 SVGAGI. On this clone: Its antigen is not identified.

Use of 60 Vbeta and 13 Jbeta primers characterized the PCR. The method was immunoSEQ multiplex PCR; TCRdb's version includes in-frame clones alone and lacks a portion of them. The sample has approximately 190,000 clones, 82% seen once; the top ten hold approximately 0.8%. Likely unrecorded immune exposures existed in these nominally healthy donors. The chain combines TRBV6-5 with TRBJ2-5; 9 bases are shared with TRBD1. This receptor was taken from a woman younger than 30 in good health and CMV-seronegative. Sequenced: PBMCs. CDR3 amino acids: CASSPGTGHQETQYF. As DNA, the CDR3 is TGTGCCAGCAGTCCCGGGACAGGGCACCAAGAGACCCAGTACTTC.